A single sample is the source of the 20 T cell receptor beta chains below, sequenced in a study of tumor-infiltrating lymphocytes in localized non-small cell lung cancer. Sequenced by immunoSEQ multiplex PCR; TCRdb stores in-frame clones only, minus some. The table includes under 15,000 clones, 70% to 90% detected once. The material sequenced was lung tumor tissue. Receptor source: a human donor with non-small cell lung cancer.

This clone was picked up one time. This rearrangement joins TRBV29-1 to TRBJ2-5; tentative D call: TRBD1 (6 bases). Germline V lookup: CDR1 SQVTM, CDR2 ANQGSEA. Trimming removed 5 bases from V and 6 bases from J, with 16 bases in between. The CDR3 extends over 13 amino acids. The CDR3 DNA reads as TGCAGCGTTTCCCGGGGACAAGGGAAGACCCAGTACTTC. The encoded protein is CSVSRGQGKTQYF.

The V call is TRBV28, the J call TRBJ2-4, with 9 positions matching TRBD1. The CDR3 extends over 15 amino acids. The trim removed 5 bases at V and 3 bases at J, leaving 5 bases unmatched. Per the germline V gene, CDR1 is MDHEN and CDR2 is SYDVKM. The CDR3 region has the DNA TGTGCCAGCAGTGGAACAGGGGGCTTCAAAAACATTCAGTACTTC. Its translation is CASSGTGGFKNIQYF. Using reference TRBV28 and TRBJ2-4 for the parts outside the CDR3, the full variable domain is DVKVTQSSRYLVKRTGEKVFLECVQDMDHENMFWYRQDPGLGLRLIYFSYDVKMKEKGDIPEGYSVSREKKERFSLILESASTNQTSMYLCASSGTGGFKNIQYFGAGTRLSVL.

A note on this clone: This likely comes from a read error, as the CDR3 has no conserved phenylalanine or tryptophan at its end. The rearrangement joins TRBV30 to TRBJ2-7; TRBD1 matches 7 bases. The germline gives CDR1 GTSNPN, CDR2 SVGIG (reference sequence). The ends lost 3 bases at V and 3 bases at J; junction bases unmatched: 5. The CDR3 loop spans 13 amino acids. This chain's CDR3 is CAWRPGQNYEQYL. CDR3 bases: TGTGCCTGGAGACCGGGACAGAACTACGAGCAGTACCTC.

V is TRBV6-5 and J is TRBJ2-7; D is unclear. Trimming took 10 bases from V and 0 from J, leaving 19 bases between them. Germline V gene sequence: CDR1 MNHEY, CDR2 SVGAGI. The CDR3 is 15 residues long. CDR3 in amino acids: CATRSSLTVSYEQYF. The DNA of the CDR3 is TGTGCCACCAGATCGAGCCTTACCGTCTCCTACGAGCAGTACTTC.

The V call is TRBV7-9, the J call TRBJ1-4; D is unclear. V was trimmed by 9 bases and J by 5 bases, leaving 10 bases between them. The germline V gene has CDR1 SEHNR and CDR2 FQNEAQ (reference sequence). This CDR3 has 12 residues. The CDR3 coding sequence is TGTGCCAGTAATTCAGACAATGAAAAACTGTTTTTT. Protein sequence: CASNSDNEKLFF.

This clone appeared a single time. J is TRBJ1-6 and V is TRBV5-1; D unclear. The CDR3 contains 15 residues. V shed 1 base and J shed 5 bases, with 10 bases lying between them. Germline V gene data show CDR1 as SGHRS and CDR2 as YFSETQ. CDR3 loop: CASSLRTANNSPLHF. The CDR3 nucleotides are TGCGCCAGCAGCTTGAGGACCGCGAATAATTCACCCCTCCACTTT.

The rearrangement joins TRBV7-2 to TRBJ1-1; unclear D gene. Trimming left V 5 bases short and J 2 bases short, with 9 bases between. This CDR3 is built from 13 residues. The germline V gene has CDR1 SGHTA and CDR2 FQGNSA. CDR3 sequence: CASSRGYNTEAFF. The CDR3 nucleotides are TGTGCCAGCAGCCGGGGATACAACACTGAAGCTTTCTTT.

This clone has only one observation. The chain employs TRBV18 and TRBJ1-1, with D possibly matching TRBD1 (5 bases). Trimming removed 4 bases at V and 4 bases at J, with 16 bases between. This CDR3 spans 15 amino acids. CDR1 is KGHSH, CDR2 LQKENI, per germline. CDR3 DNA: TGTGCCAGCTCACGGGAGAGGGGAGGGATCACTGAAGCTTTCTTT. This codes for CASSRERGGITEAFF.

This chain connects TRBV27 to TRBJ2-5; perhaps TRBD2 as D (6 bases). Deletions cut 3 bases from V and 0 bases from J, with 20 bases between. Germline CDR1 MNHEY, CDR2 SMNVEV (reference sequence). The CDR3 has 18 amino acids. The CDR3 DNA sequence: TGTGCCAGCAGTTTGCCGCGGGAAGCTCTTGGGGACCAAGAGACCCAGTACTTC. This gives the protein CASSLPREALGDQETQYF.

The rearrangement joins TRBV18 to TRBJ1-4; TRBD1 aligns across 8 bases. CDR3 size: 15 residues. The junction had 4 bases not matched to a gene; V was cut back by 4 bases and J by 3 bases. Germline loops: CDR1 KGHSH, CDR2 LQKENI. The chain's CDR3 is CASSRGQASNEKLFF. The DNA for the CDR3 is TGTGCCAGCTCACGGGGACAGGCTTCTAATGAAAAACTGTTTTTT.

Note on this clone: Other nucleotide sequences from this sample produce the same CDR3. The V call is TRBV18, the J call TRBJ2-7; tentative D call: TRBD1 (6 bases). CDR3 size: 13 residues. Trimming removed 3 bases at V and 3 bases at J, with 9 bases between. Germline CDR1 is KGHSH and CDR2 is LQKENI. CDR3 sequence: CASSPTGYYEQYF. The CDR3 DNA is TGTGCCAGCTCACCCACAGGGTACTACGAGCAGTACTTC.

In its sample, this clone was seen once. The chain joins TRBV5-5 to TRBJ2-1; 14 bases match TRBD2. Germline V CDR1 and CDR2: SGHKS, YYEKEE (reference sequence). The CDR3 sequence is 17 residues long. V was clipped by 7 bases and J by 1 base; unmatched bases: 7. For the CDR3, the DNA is TGTGCCAGCCTGGGGACTAGCGGGAGAGTTTCCTACAATGAGCAGTTCTTC. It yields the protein CASLGTSGRVSYNEQFF.

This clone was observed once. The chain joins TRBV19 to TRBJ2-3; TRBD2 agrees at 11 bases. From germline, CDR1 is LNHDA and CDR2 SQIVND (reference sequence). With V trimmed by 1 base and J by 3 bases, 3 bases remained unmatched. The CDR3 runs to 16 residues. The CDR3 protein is CASSIGLAGGTDTQYF. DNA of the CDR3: TGTGCCAGTAGTATAGGTCTAGCGGGAGGAACAGATACGCAGTATTTT.

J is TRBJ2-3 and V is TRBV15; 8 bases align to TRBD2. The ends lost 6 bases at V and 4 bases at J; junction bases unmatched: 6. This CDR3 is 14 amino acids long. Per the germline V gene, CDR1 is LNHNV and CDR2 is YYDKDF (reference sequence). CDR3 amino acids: CATSGKRESDTQYF. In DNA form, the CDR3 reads TGTGCCACCAGTGGGAAGCGGGAGTCAGATACGCAGTATTTT.

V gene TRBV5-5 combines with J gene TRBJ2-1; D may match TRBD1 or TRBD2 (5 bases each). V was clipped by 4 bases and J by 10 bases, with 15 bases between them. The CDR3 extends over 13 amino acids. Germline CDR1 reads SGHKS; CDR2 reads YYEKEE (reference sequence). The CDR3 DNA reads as TGTGCCAGCAGCCTTTCGAGGGGTGACGAGCAGTTCTTC. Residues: CASSLSRGDEQFF.

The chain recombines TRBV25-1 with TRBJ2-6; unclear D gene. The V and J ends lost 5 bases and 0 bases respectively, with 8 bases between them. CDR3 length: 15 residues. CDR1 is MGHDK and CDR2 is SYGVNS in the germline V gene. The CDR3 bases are TGTGCCAGCAGTACAGTAAACTCTGGGGCCAACGTCCTGACTTTC. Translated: CASSTVNSGANVLTF. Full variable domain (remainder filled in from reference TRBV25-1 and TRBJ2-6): EADIYQTPRYLVIGTGKKITLECSQTMGHDKMYWYQQDPGMELHLIHYSYGVNSTEKGDLSSESTVSRIRTEHFPLTLESARPSHTSQYLCASSTVNSGANVLTFGAGSRLTVL.

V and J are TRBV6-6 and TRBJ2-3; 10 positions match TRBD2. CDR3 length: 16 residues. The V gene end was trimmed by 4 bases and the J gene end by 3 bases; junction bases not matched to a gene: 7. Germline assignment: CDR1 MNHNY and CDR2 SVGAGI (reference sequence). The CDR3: CASSSPGLASTDTQYF. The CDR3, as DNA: TGTGCCAGCAGTTCCCCGGGACTAGCGTCTACAGATACGCAGTATTTT.

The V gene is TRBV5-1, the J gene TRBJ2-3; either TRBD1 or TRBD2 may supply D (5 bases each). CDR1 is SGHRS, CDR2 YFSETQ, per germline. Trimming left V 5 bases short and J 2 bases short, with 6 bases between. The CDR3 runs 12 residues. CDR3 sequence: CASRGDTDTQYF. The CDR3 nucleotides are TGCGCCAGCAGGGGGGACACAGATACGCAGTATTTT. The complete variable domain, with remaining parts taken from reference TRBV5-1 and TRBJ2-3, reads KAGVTQTPRYLIKTRGQQVTLSCSPISGHRSVSWYQQTPGQGLQFLFEYFSETQRNKGNFPGRFSGRQFSNSRSEMNVSTLELGDSALYLCASRGDTDTQYFGPGTRLTVL.

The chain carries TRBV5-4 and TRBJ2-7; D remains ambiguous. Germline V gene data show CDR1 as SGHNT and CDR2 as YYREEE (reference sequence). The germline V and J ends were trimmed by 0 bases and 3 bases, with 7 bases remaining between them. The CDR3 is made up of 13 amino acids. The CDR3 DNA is TGTGCCAGCAGCTTGGCCCCAGACTACGAGCAGTACTTC. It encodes CASSLAPDYEQYF.

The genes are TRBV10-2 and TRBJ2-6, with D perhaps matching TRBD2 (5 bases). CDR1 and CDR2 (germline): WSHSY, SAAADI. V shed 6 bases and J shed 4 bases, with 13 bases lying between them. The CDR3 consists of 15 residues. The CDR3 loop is CASSRGGSGANVLTF. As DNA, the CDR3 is TGCGCCAGCAGCAGAGGAGGCAGCGGGGCCAACGTCCTGACTTTC.